The 8 T cell receptor beta chains given below trace back to one sample, sequenced in a study of blood T cells in healthy people across ages. Primers used in a second PCR of about 7 to 12 cycles were a sample-barcoded 5' primer and a J-beta primer mix. TCRdb used MiXCR to reprocess the 5' RACE reads, holding one entry per CDR3 protein. The top ten clones hold approximately 15% of a sample with fewer than 800,000 distinct CDR3 sequences, about 30% of them seen once. The sample comprised blood. Source of these receptors: a woman of 80 years or more in good health.

This clonotype was seen more than once but under ten times. A much larger clone lies one base from this, so it may be a read error. The gene calls are TRBV5-1 and TRBJ2-1, with a possible D match to TRBD1 (5 bases). The DNA end favors TRBJ2-7, so the J call may be wrong. Germline-derived CDR1 and CDR2 are SGHRS and YFSETQ. The CDR3 length is 15 residues. The CDR3 bases are TGCGCCAGCAGCTACGATGGGGCCGGCTACAATGAGCAGTACTTC. This codes for CASSYDGAGYNEQYF.

The genes are TRBV9 and TRBJ2-5, with D possibly being TRBD2 (6 bases). Trimming shortened V by 1 base and J by 1 base, and 11 bases separated the two germline ends. This CDR3 has 15 residues. Germline V gives CDR1 SGDLS, CDR2 YYNGEE. DNA of the CDR3: TGTGCCAGCAGCGTACGCGGGGTTCGCCAAGAGACCCAGTACTTC. It is translated as CASSVRGVRQETQYF. The entire variable domain, with the rest obtained from reference TRBV9 and TRBJ2-5, is as follows: DSGVTQTPKHLITATGQRVTLRCSPRSGDLSVYWYQQSLDQGLQFLIQYYNGEERAKGNILERFSAQQFPDLHSELNLSSLELGDSALYFCASSVRGVRQETQYFGPGTRLLVL.

The sample holds a few counts of this clonotype. It may be a read error: a sequence one base away is much more abundant. J is TRBJ2-1 and V is TRBV9; TRBD2 is a possible D gene (6 bases). The better agreement between TRBJ2-7 and the DNA end casts doubt on the J call. The CDR3 loop spans 16 amino acids. Germline V CDR1 and CDR2: SGDLS, YYNGEE. The CDR3 DNA is TGTGCCAGCAGCGTCCGGGGGACCAGCTCCTACAATGAGCAGTACTTC. It encodes CASSVRGTSSYNEQYF.

The chain is built from TRBV15 and TRBJ1-5; no clear D. Trimming removed 0 bases from V and 2 bases from J, with 11 bases in between. This CDR3 is built from 16 residues. Germline V gene data show CDR1 as LNHNV and CDR2 as YYDKDF (reference sequence). The chain's CDR3 is CATSREGSGRNQPQHF. The CDR3 DNA follows: TGTGCCACCAGCAGAGAGGGCAGTGGGCGCAATCAGCCCCAGCATTTT.

The chain links TRBV6-2 or TRBV6-3 to TRBJ2-5, with 15 bases aligning to TRBD2. The length of the CDR3 is 16 residues. The V and J ends lost 6 bases and 11 bases, in that order; junction bases with no gene match: 13. CDR1 and CDR2 from the germline V gene are MNHEY and SVGEGT. CDR3 in DNA: TGTGCCAGCAGCTCACCGGGACTAGCGGGGGGCAATGAGCAGTACTTC. It translates to CASSSPGLAGGNEQYF.

The rearrangement joins TRBV28 to TRBJ2-6, with D uncertain. The CDR3 runs 14 residues. V was cut by 2 bases and J by 5 bases, with 7 bases left in between. CDR1 and CDR2 (germline): MDHEN, SYDVKM. Here the CDR3 reads CASSLGRRANVLTF. The CDR3, as DNA: TGTGCCAGCAGTTTAGGCCGCAGGGCCAACGTCCTGACTTTC.

This clonotype was recorded at least ten times. The chain employs TRBV20-1 and TRBJ1-2; possible D gene TRBD1, 5 bases. Trimming stripped 1 base from V and 7 bases from J, with 13 bases between. The CDR3 spans 13 residues. Germline-derived CDR1 and CDR2 are DFQATT and SNEGSKA (reference sequence). For the CDR3, the DNA is TGCAGTGCTAGAGGCCTTGGGGGGGGTGGCTACACCTTC. Its translation is CSARGLGGGGYTF.

This clonotype was found many times. V gene TRBV18 combines with J gene TRBJ2-3; D possibly matches TRBD1 or TRBD2 (7 bases each). Trimming cost V 2 bases and J 2 bases, with 17 bases left between them. This CDR3 contains 17 residues. CDR1 KGHSH and CDR2 LQKENI come from the germline V gene. For the CDR3, the DNA is TGTGCCAGCTCACCAGCCAGCAGGGGGGGACTCACAGATACGCAGTATTTT. Its translation is CASSPASRGGLTDTQYF.